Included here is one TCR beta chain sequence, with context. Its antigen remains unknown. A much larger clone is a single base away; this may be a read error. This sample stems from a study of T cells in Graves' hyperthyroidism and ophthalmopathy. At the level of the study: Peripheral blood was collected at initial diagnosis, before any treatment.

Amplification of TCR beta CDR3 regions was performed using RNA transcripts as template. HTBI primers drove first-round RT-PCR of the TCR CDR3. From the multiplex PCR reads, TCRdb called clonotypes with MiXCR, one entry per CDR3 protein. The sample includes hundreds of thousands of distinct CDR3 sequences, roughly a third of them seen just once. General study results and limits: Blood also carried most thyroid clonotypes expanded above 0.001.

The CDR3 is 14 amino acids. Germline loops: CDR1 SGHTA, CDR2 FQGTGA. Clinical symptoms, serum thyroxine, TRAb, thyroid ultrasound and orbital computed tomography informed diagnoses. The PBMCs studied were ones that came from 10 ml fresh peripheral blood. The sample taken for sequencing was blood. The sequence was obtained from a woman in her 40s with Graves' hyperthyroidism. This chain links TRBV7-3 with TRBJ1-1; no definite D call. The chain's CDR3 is CAGSQDGSNTEAFF. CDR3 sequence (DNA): TGTGCCGGCAGCCAGGACGGATCGAACACTGAAGCTTTCTTT.